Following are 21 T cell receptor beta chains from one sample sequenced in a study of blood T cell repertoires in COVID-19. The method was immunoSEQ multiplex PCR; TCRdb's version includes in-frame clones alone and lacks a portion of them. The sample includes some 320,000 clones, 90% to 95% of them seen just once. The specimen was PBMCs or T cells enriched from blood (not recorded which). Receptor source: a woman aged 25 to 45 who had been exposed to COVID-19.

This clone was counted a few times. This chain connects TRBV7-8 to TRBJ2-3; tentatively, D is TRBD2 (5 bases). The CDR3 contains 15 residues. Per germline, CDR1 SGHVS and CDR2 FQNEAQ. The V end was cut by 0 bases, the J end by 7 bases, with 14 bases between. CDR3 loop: CASSLAWTPRHTQYF. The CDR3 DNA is TGTGCCAGCAGCTTAGCCTGGACTCCCCGGCATACGCAGTATTTT.

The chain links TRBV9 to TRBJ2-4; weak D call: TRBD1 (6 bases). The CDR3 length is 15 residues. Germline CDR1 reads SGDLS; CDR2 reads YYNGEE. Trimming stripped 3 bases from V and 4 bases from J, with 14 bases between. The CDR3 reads CASSAAGVSKNIQYF. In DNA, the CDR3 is TGTGCCAGCAGCGCCGCAGGGGTTTCAAAAAACATTCAGTACTTC.

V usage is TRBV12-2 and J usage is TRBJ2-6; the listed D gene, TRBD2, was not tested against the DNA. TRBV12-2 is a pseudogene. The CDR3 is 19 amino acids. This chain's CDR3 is CASRPRTSGGALGANVLTF. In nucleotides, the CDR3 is TGTGCAAGTCGCCCCCGGACTAGCGGGGGGGCGCTTGGGGCCAACGTCCTGACTTTC.

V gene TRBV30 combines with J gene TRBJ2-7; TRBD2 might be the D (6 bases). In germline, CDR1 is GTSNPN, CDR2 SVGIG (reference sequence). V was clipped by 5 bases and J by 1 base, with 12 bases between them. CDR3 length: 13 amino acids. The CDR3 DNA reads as TGTGCCTGGGCAGACGGGAGTTCCTACGAGCAGTACTTC. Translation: CAWADGSSYEQYF.

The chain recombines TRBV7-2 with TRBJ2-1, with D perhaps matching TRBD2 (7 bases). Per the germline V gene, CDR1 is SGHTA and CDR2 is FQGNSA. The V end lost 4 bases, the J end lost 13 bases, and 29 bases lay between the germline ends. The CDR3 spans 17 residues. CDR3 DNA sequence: TGTGCCAGCAGCTCCTCTTCGGCGGCGGGGGCCCTAGTTGAACAGTTCTTC. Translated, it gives CASSSSSAAGALVEQFF.

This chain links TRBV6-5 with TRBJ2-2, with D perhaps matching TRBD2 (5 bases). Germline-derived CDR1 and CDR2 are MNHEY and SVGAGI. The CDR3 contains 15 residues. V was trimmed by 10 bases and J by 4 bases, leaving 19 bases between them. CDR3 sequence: CATRKSRAVTGELFF. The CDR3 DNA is TGTGCCACCAGAAAATCGAGGGCGGTCACCGGGGAGCTGTTTTTT.

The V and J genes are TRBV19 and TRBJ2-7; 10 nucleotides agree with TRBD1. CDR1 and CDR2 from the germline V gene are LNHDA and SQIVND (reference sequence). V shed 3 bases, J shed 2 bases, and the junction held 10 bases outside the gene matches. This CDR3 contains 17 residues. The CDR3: CASSMGFGQGVPYEQYF. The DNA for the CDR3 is TGTGCCAGTAGTATGGGCTTTGGACAGGGGGTCCCCTACGAGCAGTACTTC.

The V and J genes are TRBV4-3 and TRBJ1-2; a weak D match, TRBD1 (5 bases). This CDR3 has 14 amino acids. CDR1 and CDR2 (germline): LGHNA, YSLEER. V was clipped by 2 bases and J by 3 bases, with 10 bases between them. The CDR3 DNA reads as TGCGCCAGCAGCCAATCCACGGGGGACTATGGCTACACCTTC. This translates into CASSQSTGDYGYTF.

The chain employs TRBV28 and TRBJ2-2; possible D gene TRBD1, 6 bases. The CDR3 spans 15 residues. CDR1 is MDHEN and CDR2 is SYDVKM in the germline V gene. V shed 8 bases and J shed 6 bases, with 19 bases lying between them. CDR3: CASGAPGARAGELFF. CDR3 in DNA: TGTGCCAGCGGTGCCCCAGGGGCTAGGGCCGGGGAGCTGTTTTTT. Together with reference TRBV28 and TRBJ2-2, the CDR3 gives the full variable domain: DVKVTQSSRYLVKRTGEKVFLECVQDMDHENMFWYRQDPGLGLRLIYFSYDVKMKEKGDIPEGYSVSREKKERFSLILESASTNQTSMYLCASGAPGARAGELFFGEGSRLTVL.

The CDR3 DNA is TGTGCCAGCAGCCCCCTGCACGACAGTTCCTACGAGCAGTACTTC. Translating gives CASSPLHDSSYEQYF. The chain combines TRBV9 with TRBJ2-7, with a possible D match to TRBD1 (5 bases). Trimming removed 4 bases from V and 1 base from J, with 15 bases in between. CDR1 and CDR2 from the germline V gene are SGDLS and YYNGEE. The CDR3 sequence is 15 residues long.

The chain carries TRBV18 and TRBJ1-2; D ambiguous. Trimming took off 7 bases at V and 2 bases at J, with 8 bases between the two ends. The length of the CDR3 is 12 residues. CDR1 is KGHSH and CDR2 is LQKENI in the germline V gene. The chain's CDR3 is CASLSINYGYTF. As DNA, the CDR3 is TGTGCCAGCTTGAGCATCAACTATGGCTACACCTTC.

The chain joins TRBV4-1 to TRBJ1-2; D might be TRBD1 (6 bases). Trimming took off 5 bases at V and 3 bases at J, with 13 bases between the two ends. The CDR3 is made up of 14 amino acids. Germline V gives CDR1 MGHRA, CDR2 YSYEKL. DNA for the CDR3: TGCGCCAGCAGCAAACAGGGTAGGGACTATGGCTACACCTTC. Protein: CASSKQGRDYGYTF.

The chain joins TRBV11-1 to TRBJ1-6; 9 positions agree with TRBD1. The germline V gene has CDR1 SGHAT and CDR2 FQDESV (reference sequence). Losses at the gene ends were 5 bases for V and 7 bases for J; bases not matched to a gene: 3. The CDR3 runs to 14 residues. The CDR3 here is CASSQDRGNSPLHF. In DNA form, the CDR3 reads TGTGCCAGCAGCCAAGACAGGGGGAATTCACCCCTCCACTTT.

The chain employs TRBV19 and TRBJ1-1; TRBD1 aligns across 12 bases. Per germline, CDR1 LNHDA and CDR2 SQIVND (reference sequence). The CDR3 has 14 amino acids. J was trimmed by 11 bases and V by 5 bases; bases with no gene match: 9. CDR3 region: CASSLLRDRGLAFF. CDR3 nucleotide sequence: TGTGCCAGTAGTTTGCTCCGGGACAGGGGGCTGGCTTTCTTT.

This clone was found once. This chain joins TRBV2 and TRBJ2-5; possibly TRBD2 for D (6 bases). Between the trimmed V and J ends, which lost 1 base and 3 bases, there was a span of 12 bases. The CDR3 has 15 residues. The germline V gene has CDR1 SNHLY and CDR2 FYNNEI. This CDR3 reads CASSEVTSWEETQYF. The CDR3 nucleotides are TGTGCCAGCAGTGAAGTTACTAGCTGGGAAGAGACCCAGTACTTC.

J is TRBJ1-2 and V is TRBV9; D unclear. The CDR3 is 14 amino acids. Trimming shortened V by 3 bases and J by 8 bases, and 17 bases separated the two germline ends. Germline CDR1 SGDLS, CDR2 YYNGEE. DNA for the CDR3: TGTGCCAGCAGCGCTGTTCTGCCCCCCGGGGGCTACACCTTC. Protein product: CASSAVLPPGGYTF.

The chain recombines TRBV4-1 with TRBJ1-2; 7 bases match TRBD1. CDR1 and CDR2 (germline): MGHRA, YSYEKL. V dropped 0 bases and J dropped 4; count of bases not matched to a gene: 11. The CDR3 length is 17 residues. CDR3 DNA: TGCGCCAGCAGCCAAGAGTTTTATCAGGGGGGAGGCTATGGCTACACCTTC. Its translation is CASSQEFYQGGGYGYTF.

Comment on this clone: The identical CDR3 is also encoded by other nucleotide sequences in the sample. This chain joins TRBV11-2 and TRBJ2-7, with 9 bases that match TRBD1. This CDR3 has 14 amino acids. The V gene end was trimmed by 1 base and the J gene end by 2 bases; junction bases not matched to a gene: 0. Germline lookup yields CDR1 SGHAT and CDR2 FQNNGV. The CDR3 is CASSLGQGAYEQYF. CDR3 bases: TGTGCCAGCAGCTTAGGACAGGGGGCCTACGAGCAGTACTTC.

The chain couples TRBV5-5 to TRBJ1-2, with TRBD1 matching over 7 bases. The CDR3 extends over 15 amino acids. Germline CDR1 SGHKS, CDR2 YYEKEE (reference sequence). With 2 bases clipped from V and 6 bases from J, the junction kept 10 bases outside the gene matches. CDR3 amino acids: CASSLLGTDSDGYTF. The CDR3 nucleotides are TGTGCCAGCAGCTTACTGGGGACAGACTCCGATGGCTACACCTTC.

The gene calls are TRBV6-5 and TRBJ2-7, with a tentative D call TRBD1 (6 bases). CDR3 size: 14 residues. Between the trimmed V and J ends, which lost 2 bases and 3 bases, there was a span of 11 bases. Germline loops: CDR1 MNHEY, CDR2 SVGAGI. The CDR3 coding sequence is TGTGCCAGCAGTTACGGGCGCAGGGGCTACGAGCAGTACTTC. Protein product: CASSYGRRGYEQYF.

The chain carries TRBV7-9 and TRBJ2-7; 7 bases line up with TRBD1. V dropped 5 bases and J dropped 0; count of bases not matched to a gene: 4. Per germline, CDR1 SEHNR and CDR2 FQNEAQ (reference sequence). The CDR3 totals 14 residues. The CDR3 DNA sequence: TGTGCCAGCAGCCCCCGGGACAGCTCCTACGAGCAGTACTTC. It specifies CASSPRDSSYEQYF.